Listed below are T cell receptor beta chains from one sample, sequenced in a study of T cell responses to AZD1222 COVID-19 vaccine. Assay: immunoSEQ multiplex PCR; the TCRdb copy retains only in-frame clones and omits some. The table records 150,000 to 200,000 clones, 87% of them present only once. The material was peripheral blood, obtained on day 0 of MenACWY control vaccination. The receptors come from an adult in good health. Both conserved end residues are part of each CDR3. D genes are given only for firm matches. Clone sizes are given selectively: once, few, many, or a class where the clone is expanded.

size,V,D,J,DNA,CDR3
.,TRBV2,TRBD2,TRBJ2-7,TGTGCCAGCAGTGGGACTAGCGGATTAACCTACGAGCAGTACTTC,CASSGTSGLTYEQYF
few,TRBV7-8,.,TRBJ1-5,TGTGCCAGCAGCTTAGCCCGGAACGGTAATCAGCCCCAGCATTTT,CASSLARNGNQPQHF
.,TRBV6-2/TRBV6-3,.,TRBJ2-2,TGTGCCAGCAGTTACCCCAGGGACAAGAACACCGGGGAGCTGTTTTTT,CASSYPRDKNTGELFF
.,TRBV19,.,TRBJ1-1,TGTGCCAGTTCTCCCCCAGGCCTGGGTACTGAAGCTTTCTTT,CASSPPGLGTEAFF
.,TRBV7-2,.,TRBJ1-2,TGTGCCAGCAGCTTACCCGAGAACTATGGCTACACCTTC,CASSLPENYGYTF
.,TRBV19,.,TRBJ1-2,TGTGCCAGTAGTTCTCAACCTACCGGGACACCCTATGGCTACACCTTC,CASSSQPTGTPYGYTF
.,TRBV19,.,TRBJ1-1,TGTGCCAGTAGTTTTTGGGTCGATAGGGCGTCGGGCACTGAAGCTTTCTTT,CASSFWVDRASGTEAFF
.,TRBV5-1,TRBD2,TRBJ2-3,TGCGCCAGCAGCCAAAGACTAGCCGCAGATACGCAGTATTTT,CASSQRLAADTQYF
.,TRBV7-8,TRBD1,TRBJ2-6,TGTGCCAGCAGCCAGTTGACAGGGGGCGTTTCCTCTGGGGCCAACGTCCTGACTTTC,CASSQLTGGVSSGANVLTF
.,TRBV2,TRBD2,TRBJ2-7,TGTGCCAGCACTTCTTCTAGCGGGCAAGATCCCACCTCCTCCTACGAGCAGTACTTC,CASTSSSGQDPTSSYEQYF
.,TRBV4-3,.,TRBJ1-1,TGCGCCAGCAGCCAACATACAGGTATGAAAACTGAAGCTTTCTTT,CASSQHTGMKTEAFF
.,TRBV6-1,.,TRBJ1-5,TGTGCCAGCAGTGAAGCCGCAGGGAGCAATCAGCCCCAGCATTTT,CASSEAAGSNQPQHF
.,TRBV11-3,.,TRBJ2-1,TGTGCCAGCAGCTTAACAGGTGGTGAGCAGTTCTTC,CASSLTGGEQFF
.,TRBV29-1,.,TRBJ2-7,TGCAGCGCCTGCACGGACTTCCTCGAGCAGTACTTC,CSACTDFLEQYF
.,TRBV7-8,TRBD1,TRBJ1-1,TGTGCCAGCAGCAGGACAGGGTACACTGAAGCTTTCTTT,CASSRTGYTEAFF
.,TRBV3-1/TRBV3-2,TRBD1,TRBJ1-6,TGTGCCAGCAGCCAGACAGGGGATACAGATTCACCCCTCCACTTT,CASSQTGDTDSPLHF
few,TRBV29-1,TRBD1,TRBJ1-1,TGCAGCGTTGTGGAGGGGGCGAACACTGAAGCTTTCTTT,CSVVEGANTEAFF
.,TRBV27,TRBD1,TRBJ1-2,TGTGCCAGCAGTCCCACCGGACAGGGGGGCTATGGCTACACCTTC,CASSPTGQGGYGYTF
.,TRBV4-2,.,TRBJ1-4,TGTGCCAGCAGCCAAGGCGCAGGCTTACGCCCCACAAATGAAAAACTGTTTTTT,CASSQGAGLRPTNEKLFF
.,TRBV5-6,TRBD1,TRBJ2-6,TGTGCCAGCAGCGAAACAGGGGGCCGCCTCTCTGGGGCCAACGTCCTGACTTTC,CASSETGGRLSGANVLTF
once,TRBV18,.,TRBJ1-4,TGTGCCAGCTCACCAACGACCGGGGCTAATGAAAAACTGTTTTTT,CASSPTTGANEKLFF
.,TRBV14,TRBD1,TRBJ1-2,TGTGCCAGCAGCCAAGTTACAGGGGCCTATGGCTACACCTTC,CASSQVTGAYGYTF
.,TRBV7-9,.,TRBJ2-7,TGTGCCAGCAGCTTAGTAGTGGGTGGTAACGAGCAGTACTTC,CASSLVVGGNEQYF
.,TRBV2,.,TRBJ2-2,TGTGCCAGCAGTGAAGGGCCAGGGGAGCTGTTTTTT,CASSEGPGELFF
.,TRBV5-1,TRBD2,TRBJ2-5,TGCGCCAGCAGCTCCCAGGCGGGGGGGCGAGAGACCCAGTACTTC,CASSSQAGGRETQYF
.,TRBV19,.,TRBJ2-5,TGTGCCAGTAACTCAGGGCCGAATCCATCCTACCAAGAGACCCAGTACTTC,CASNSGPNPSYQETQYF
.,TRBV12-3/TRBV12-4,.,TRBJ1-1,TGTGCCAGCAGTATCTCTAGGGGGGCTGAAGCTTTCTTT,CASSISRGAEAFF
.,TRBV28,TRBD1,TRBJ1-4,TGTGCCAGCAGTAACGGACAGGGGGAGGAAAAACTGTTTTTT,CASSNGQGEEKLFF
.,TRBV15,.,TRBJ2-7,TGTGCCACCAGCAGGACTTTTCCTCCTTACGAGCAGTACTTC,CATSRTFPPYEQYF
.,TRBV14,TRBD1,TRBJ2-7,TGTGCCAGCAGCCTCCAGACCGGGACAGCCTACGAGCAGTACTTC,CASSLQTGTAYEQYF
.,TRBV2,.,TRBJ1-4,TGTGCCAGCAGTGAAGCATCGTCAAGGGGTTATGGGCCTAATGGAAAACTGTTTTTT,CASSEASSRGYGPNGKLFF
.,TRBV21-1,.,TRBJ2-7,TGTGCCAGCAGCACGGGACAGGGTGGCTACGAGCAGTACTTC,CASSTGQGGYEQYF
.,TRBV4-1,.,TRBJ1-2,TGCGCCAGCAGCCAAGATCAGCAACAGAACTATGGCTACACCTTC,CASSQDQQQNYGYTF
once,TRBV27,.,TRBJ1-2,TGTGCCAGCAGTTTAGTTCAGGGAGACTATGGCTACACCTTC,CASSLVQGDYGYTF
.,TRBV5-4,.,TRBJ2-7,TGTGCCAGCAGCCCCGGACAGCGCTCCTACGAGCAGTACTTC,CASSPGQRSYEQYF
few,TRBV7-2,.,TRBJ2-1,TGTGCCAGCAGCTTATTAGGGGGGGGCGATGAGCAGTTCTTC,CASSLLGGGDEQFF
once,TRBV10-3,TRBD1,TRBJ2-5,TGTGCCATCAGGGGGGACAGCCAAGAGACCCAGTACTTC,CAIRGDSQETQYF
.,TRBV3-1/TRBV3-2,.,TRBJ2-7,TGTGCCAGCAGCCCTAGTGGGGAAGAGCAGTACTTC,CASSPSGEEQYF
.,TRBV19,.,TRBJ2-5,TGTGCCAGTAGTATCAAGGGAAGGGAGACCCAGTACTTC,CASSIKGRETQYF
.,TRBV11-3,.,TRBJ2-7,TGTACCAGGGACAACTCCTACGAGCAGTACTTC,CTRDNSYEQYF
.,TRBV28,.,TRBJ1-5,TGTGCCAGCACCATTGCGAGTAGCAATCAGCCCCAGCATTTT,CASTIASSNQPQHF
.,TRBV5-5,.,TRBJ1-1,TGTGCCAGCAGCTTGGGACAGCTGGGCACTGAAGCTTTCTTT,CASSLGQLGTEAFF
.,TRBV28,.,TRBJ2-5,TGTGCCAGCAGAAAGGGGCTAAACCAAGAGACCCAGTACTTC,CASRKGLNQETQYF
.,TRBV28,.,TRBJ2-2,TGTGCCAGCAGCCACTATTCCGGGGAGCTGTTTTTT,CASSHYSGELFF
.,TRBV28,.,TRBJ1-5,TGTGCCAGCAGTTTCCCGGCTAGCAATCAGCCCCAGCATTTT,CASSFPASNQPQHF
.,TRBV7-9,TRBD1,TRBJ1-1,TGTGCCAGCAGCTTAGTGGCAGGGGGTGGTGAAGCTTTCTTT,CASSLVAGGGEAFF
.,TRBV7-8,TRBD2,TRBJ2-5,TGTGCCAGCAGCTTAGAGGGACTAGCGGCGCAAGAGACCCAGTACTTC,CASSLEGLAAQETQYF
.,TRBV6-2/TRBV6-3,.,TRBJ1-6,TGTGCCAGCAGTTACACCGGGGGGGACTCACCCCTCCACTTT,CASSYTGGDSPLHF
.,TRBV10-3,TRBD1,TRBJ2-3,TGTGCCATCACCAGGACAGGGGGCGAATTAGATACGCAGTATTTT,CAITRTGGELDTQYF
.,TRBV28,TRBD1,TRBJ1-2,TGTGCCAGCAGTGATCCCGGGACAGGGTCGCATGGCTACACCTTC,CASSDPGTGSHGYTF